The 9 T cell receptor beta chains reported below all come from one sample, sequenced in a study of cytomegalovirus exposure and HLA in healthy donors. PCR employed 60 Vbeta and 13 Jbeta primers. The repertoire was sequenced with immunoSEQ multiplex PCR; TCRdb's copy has only in-frame clones and lacks some. The repertoire holds about 130,000 clones, 6.5% to 9.5% seen once, with 4.5% to 7% in the top ten. Sequences were obtained from PBMCs. These receptors all come from a man aged 40-49 years in good health and CMV-seronegative.

This clone was recorded a few times. This rearrangement joins TRBV27 to TRBJ2-1; the match to TRBD2 covers 11 bases. There are 14 residues in the CDR3. Germline-derived CDR1 and CDR2 are MNHEY and SMNVEV (reference sequence). The junction had 3 bases not matched to a gene; V was cut back by 6 bases and J by 5 bases. CDR3 region: CASSIAGGHNEQFF. CDR3 in DNA: TGTGCCAGCAGCATAGCGGGGGGGCACAATGAGCAGTTCTTC.

The gene calls are TRBV5-6 and TRBJ2-7; TRBD2 matches 10 bases. The V and J ends lost 5 bases and 6 bases, in that order; junction bases with no gene match: 14. This CDR3 spans 16 amino acids. Germline loops: CDR1 SGHDT, CDR2 YYEEEE. The CDR3 DNA sequence: TGTGCCAGCAGTTTAGCGGGGGGCCCGAACGAGCTCGAGCAGTACTTC. Its protein is CASSLAGGPNELEQYF.

The chain joins TRBV7-9 to TRBJ1-3; no firm D call. The ends were cut back, 2 bases at V and 0 bases at J, with 8 bases in the middle. Germline CDR1 is SEHNR and CDR2 is FQNEAQ (reference sequence). CDR3 length: 15 residues. CDR3 sequence reads: CASSLYASSGNTIYF. For the CDR3, the DNA is TGTGCCAGCAGCTTATACGCCAGCTCTGGAAACACCATATATTTT.

This clone has a handful of counts. The V call is TRBV6-8, the J call TRBJ2-5, with 9 bases fitting TRBD2. Germline V lookup: CDR1 MNHGY, CDR2 SAAAGT. Trimming at V came to 3 bases and at J to 5 bases, leaving 4 bases not matched to a gene. The length of the CDR3 is 14 residues. CDR3 region: CASSYPSGEETQYF. The CDR3 bases are TGTGCCAGCAGTTATCCTAGCGGGGAGGAGACCCAGTACTTC.

This clone was seen a few times. The chain links TRBV30 to TRBJ2-7; D ambiguous. Germline assignment: CDR1 GTSNPN and CDR2 SVGIG (reference sequence). V lost 4 bases to trimming and J lost 2 bases, with 6 bases between them. The CDR3 extends over 11 amino acids. The CDR3 sequence: CAWTDTYEQYF. In DNA form, the CDR3 reads TGTGCCTGGACCGACACCTACGAGCAGTACTTC.

This clone came up a few times. The rearrangement uses TRBV28 and TRBJ1-4; 7 nucleotides agree with TRBD1. This CDR3 contains 14 residues. The trim removed 3 bases at V and 5 bases at J, leaving 3 bases unmatched. The germline gives CDR1 MDHEN, CDR2 SYDVKM. The CDR3: CASSFEGANEKLFF. The CDR3 DNA reads TGTGCCAGCAGTTTCGAGGGGGCGAATGAAAAACTGTTTTTT.

This clone was picked up a small number of times. The chain recombines TRBV5-1 with TRBJ2-1, with 8 bases identical to TRBD2. Per germline, CDR1 SGHRS and CDR2 YFSETQ. The CDR3 runs 15 residues. V was pared by 0 bases and J by 6 bases, with 5 bases of the junction left unmatched. CDR3 nucleotides: TGCGCCAGCAGCTTGGATCGGGGGGGGAGCAATGAGCAGTTCTTC. This encodes CASSLDRGGSNEQFF. The full variable domain, with the rest looked up from reference TRBV5-1 and TRBJ2-1, is KAGVTQTPRYLIKTRGQQVTLSCSPISGHRSVSWYQQTPGQGLQFLFEYFSETQRNKGNFPGRFSGRQFSNSRSEMNVSTLELGDSALYLCASSLDRGGSNEQFFGPGTRLTVL.

This clone was picked up a small number of times. The V and J genes are TRBV5-1 and TRBJ2-1; 7 bases align to TRBD2. Germline trimming cut 0 bases from V and 8 bases from J; bases unmatched to any gene: 8. Germline CDR1 and CDR2: SGHRS and YFSETQ. CDR3 length equals 15 residues. CDR3 bases: TGCGCCAGCAGCTTGGCCGGGAGGACTACGGATGAGCAGTTCTTC. This translates into CASSLAGRTTDEQFF.

The chain uses TRBV7-8 and TRBJ1-4; 10 nucleotides line up with TRBD1. V trimming: 1 base; J trimming: 12 bases; junction bases outside the gene matches: 14. There are 17 residues in the CDR3. The germline gives CDR1 SGHVS, CDR2 FQNEAQ. The CDR3: CASSLGVGAAGTGELFF. In nucleotides, the CDR3 is TGTGCCAGCAGCTTAGGGGTTGGCGCCGCCGGGACAGGGGAACTGTTTTTT.